One sample yielded the 2 T cell receptor beta chains listed below, sequenced in a study of cytomegalovirus exposure and HLA in healthy donors. In the PCR, 60 Vbeta and 13 Jbeta primers were used. The method was immunoSEQ multiplex PCR; TCRdb's version includes in-frame clones alone and lacks a portion of them. There are 150,000 to 200,000 clones in the sample; around three quarters occur only once, and about 2.5% lies in the top ten. Sequences were obtained from PBMCs. The receptors derive from a woman aged 50 to 60 in good health and CMV-seronegative.

V gene TRBV14 combines with J gene TRBJ1-1; possibly TRBD1 for D (6 bases). Germline V lookup: CDR1 SGHDN, CDR2 FVKESK. Deletions cut 6 bases from V and 0 bases from J, with 8 bases between. The CDR3 runs to 13 residues. The CDR3 DNA reads as TGTGCCAGCAGTGCAGGGGTGAACACTGAAGCTTTCTTT. Its protein is CASSAGVNTEAFF.

This clone was detected only once. The V call is TRBV5-1, the J call TRBJ2-2, with 10 bases fitting TRBD2. CDR1 is SGHRS, CDR2 YFSETQ, per germline. This CDR3 region has 16 residues. Trimming removed 3 bases from V and 9 bases from J; junction bases left unmatched: 11. The CDR3 sequence: CASSSRWSGGARELFF. For the CDR3, the DNA is TGCGCCAGCAGCTCCCGTTGGAGCGGGGGGGCGCGGGAGCTGTTTTTT.